This T cell receptor beta chain is drawn from a study of PD-1 blockade in classical Hodgkin lymphoma. Study-wide context: Once every 2 weeks, patients received intravenous nivolumab at 3 mg/kg. Broader study findings: Initiation of nivolumab under 1 year after ASCT led to exclusion of patients. Complete responders matched newly diagnosed patients in baseline diversity.

Measured with immunoSEQ multiplex PCR; TCRdb has only the in-frame clones, and not every one. The table has tens of thousands of clones, 80% to 85% seen once. There are 16 residues in the CDR3. V was pared by 4 bases and J by 4 bases, with 6 bases of the junction left unmatched. Per the germline V gene, CDR1 is MNHNY and CDR2 is SVGAGI (reference sequence). As regards this clone: As yet, its antigen is unknown.

Time point in this sample: cycle 4 day 1 (C4D1), after 6 weeks of nivolumab. Exposure to brentuximab vedotin varied, and each patient had relapsed following autologous stem cell transplantation. Magnetic negative selection was used to purify CD4+ T cells from thawed PBMCs. Patients had relapsed/refractory classical Hodgkin lymphoma with complete response, partial response or progressive disease as best response. J is TRBJ1-5 and V is TRBV6-6; 11 positions match TRBD1. This clonotype originated in a human donor with classical Hodgkin lymphoma. The material sequenced was CD4+ T cells from blood, taken before the fourth cycle of nivolumab. For the CDR3, the DNA is TGTGCCAGCAGTTCCAAGGGACAGGGGGGAAATCAGCCCCAGCATTTT. It translates to CASSSKGQGGNQPQHF.